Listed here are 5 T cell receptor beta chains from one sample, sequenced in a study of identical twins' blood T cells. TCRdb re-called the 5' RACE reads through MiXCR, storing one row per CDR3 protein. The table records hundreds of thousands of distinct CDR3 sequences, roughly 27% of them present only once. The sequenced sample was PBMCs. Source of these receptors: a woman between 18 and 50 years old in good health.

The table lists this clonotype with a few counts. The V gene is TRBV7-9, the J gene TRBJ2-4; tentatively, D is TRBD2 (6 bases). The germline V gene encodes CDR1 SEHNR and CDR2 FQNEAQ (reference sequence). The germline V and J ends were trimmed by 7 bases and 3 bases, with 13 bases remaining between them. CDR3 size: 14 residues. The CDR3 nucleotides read TGTGCCAGCACCCCGGGACTCGACAAAAACATTCAGTACTTC. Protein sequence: CASTPGLDKNIQYF. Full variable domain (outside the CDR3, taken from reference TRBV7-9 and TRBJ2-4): DTGVSQNPRHKITKRGQNVTFRCDPISEHNRLYWYRQTLGQGPEFLTYFQNEAQLEKSRLLSDRFSAERPKGSFSTLEIQRTEQGDSAMYLCASTPGLDKNIQYFGAGTRLSVL.

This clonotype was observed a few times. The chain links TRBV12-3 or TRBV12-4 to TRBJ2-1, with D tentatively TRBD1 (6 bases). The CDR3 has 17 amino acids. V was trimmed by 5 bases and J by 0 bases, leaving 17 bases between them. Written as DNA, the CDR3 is TGTGCCAGCAGTACACCAGACGGGGACACCTCCTACAATGAGCAGTTCTTC. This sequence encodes CASSTPDGDTSYNEQFF.

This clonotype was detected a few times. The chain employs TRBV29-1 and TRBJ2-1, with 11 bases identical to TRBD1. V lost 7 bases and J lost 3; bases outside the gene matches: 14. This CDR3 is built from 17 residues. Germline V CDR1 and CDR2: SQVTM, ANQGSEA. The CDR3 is CSAVRDRGISGYNEQFF. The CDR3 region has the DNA TGCAGCGCCGTCCGGGACAGGGGGATTTCGGGCTACAATGAGCAGTTCTTC.

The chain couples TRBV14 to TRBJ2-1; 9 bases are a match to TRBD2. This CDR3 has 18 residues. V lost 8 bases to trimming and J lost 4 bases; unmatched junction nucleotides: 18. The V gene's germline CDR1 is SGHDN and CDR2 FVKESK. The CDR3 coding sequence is TGTGCCAGCGGTCCTCTTTGGAGCGGGAGGCCTAGTTACAATGAGCAGTTCTTC. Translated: CASGPLWSGRPSYNEQFF.

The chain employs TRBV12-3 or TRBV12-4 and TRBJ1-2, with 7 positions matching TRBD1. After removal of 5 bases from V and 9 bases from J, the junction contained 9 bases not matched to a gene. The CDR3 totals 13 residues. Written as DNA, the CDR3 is TGTGCCAGCAGTCCCAAAAGGGACAGAAGCTACACCTTC. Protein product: CASSPKRDRSYTF.